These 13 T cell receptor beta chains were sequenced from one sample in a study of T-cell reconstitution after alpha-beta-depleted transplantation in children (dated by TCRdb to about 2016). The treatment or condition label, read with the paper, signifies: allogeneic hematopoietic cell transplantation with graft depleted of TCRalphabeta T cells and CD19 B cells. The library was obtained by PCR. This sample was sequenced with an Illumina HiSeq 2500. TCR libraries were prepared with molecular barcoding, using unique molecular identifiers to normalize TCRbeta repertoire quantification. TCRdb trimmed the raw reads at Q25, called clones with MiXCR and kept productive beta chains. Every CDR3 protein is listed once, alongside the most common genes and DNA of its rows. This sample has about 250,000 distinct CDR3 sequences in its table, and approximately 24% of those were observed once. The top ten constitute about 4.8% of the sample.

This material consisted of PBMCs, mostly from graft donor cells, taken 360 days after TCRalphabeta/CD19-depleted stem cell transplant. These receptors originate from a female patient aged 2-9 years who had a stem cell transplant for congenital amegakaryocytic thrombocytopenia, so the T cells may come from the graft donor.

The chain's CDR3 is CASSLGRLAGGLGETQYF. The CDR3 DNA follows: TGTGCCAGCAGCTTAGGCCGACTAGCGGGAGGGCTCGGGGAGACCCAGTACTTC. The chain couples TRBV11-2 to TRBJ2-5; 14 bases map to TRBD2. This CDR3 has 18 amino acids. Germline values: CDR1 SGHAT, CDR2 FQNNGV. J gave up 5 bases and V 1 base, and 9 bases lay outside the gene matches.

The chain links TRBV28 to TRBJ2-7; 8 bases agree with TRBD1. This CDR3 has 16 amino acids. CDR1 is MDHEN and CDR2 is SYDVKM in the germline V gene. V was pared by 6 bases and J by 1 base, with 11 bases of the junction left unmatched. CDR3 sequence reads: CASRKHRGVGSYEQYF. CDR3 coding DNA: TGTGCCAGCAGAAAACACAGGGGGGTCGGATCCTACGAGCAGTACTTC.

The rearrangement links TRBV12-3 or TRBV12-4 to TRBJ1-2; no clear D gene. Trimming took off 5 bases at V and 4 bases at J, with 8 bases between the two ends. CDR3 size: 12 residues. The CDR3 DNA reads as TGTGCCAGCAGTCAGGAGTCCTATGGCTACACCTTC. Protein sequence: CASSQESYGYTF.

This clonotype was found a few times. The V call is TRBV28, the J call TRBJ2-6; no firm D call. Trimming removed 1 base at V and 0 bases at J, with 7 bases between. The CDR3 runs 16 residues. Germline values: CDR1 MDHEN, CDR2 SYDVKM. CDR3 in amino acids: CASSLYGTSGANVLTF. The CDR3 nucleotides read TGTGCCAGCAGTTTATACGGAACCTCTGGGGCCAACGTCCTGACTTTC.

CDR3 coding DNA: TGCAGTGCTAGAGAAAGCGGGATCAATGAGCAGTTCTTC. This encodes CSARESGINEQFF. This chain joins TRBV20-1 and TRBJ2-1; 7 bases line up with TRBD2. This CDR3 spans 13 amino acids. Germline CDR1 reads DFQATT; CDR2 reads SNEGSKA (reference sequence). V shed 0 bases and J 6 bases; nucleotides not matched to a gene: 2.

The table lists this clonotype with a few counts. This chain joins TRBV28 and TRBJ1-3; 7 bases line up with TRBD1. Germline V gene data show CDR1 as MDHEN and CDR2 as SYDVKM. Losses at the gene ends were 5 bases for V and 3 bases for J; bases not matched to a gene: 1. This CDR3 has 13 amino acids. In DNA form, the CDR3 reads TGTGCCAGCAGTGGGACAGTTGGAAACACCATATATTTT. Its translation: CASSGTVGNTIYF.

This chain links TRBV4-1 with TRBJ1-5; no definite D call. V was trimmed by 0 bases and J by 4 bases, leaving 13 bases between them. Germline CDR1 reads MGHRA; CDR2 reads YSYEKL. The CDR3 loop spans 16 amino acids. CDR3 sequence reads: CASSQEWTARNQPQHF. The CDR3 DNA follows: TGCGCCAGCAGCCAAGAGTGGACCGCGCGGAATCAGCCCCAGCATTTT.

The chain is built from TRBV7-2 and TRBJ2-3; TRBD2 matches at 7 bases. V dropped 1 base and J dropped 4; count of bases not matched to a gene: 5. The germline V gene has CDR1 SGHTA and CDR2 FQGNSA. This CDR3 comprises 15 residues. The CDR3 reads CASSLGGGSPDTQYF. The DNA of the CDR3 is TGTGCCAGCAGCTTAGGGGGGGGGAGTCCAGATACGCAGTATTTT.

CDR3 residues: CASSLGAHTGELFF. The CDR3 coding sequence is TGTGCCAGCAGCTTAGGAGCGCACACCGGGGAGCTGTTTTTT. This rearrangement joins TRBV13 to TRBJ2-2; D ambiguous. The CDR3 consists of 14 residues. Germline V gives CDR1 PRHDT, CDR2 FYEKMQ (reference sequence). V lost 0 bases to trimming and J lost 3 bases, with 5 bases between them.

CDR3 DNA: TGTGCCAGCAGGATAACAGTCGCAGATACGCAGTATTTT. Residues: CASRITVADTQYF. The chain carries TRBV12-3 or TRBV12-4 and TRBJ2-3; D gene uncertain. The CDR3 length is 13 residues. Deletions cut 6 bases from V and 4 bases from J, with 11 bases between.

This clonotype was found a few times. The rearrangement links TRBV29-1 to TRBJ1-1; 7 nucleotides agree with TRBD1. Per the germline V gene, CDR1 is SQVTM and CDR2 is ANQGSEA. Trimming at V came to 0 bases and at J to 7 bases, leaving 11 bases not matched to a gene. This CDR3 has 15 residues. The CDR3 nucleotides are TGCAGCGTTGAAGATCCTAGAGGGGGCAGGGATGAAGCTTTCTTT. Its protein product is CSVEDPRGGRDEAFF.

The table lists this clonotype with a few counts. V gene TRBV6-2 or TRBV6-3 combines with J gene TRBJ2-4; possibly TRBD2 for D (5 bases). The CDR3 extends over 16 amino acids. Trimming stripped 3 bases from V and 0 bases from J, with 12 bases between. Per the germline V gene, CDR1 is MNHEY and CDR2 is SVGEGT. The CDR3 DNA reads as TGTGCCAGCAGTTATGGCGGAGGACTAGCCAAAAACATTCAGTACTTC. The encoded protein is CASSYGGGLAKNIQYF.

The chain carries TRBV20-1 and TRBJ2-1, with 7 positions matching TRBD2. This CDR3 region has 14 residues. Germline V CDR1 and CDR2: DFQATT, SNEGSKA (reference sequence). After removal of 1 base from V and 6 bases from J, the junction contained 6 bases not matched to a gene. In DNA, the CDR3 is TGCAGTGCTAGAGTTCGGGGGGTCCGCAATGAGCAGTTCTTC. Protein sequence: CSARVRGVRNEQFF.